The sequence of this T cell receptor beta chain was determined in a study of T cells expressing NK-cell markers. The wider study: The TCR beta repertoires originated in sorted CD3+CD56+NKG2C+, CD3+CD56+NKG2C- and CD3+CD56-NKG2C+ T cells. Out of eight donors sequenced, seven tested HCMV-seropositive and the remaining one seronegative.

With regard to this clonotype: What it binds is not known.

CDR1 is DFQATT and CDR2 is SNEGSKA in the germline V gene (reference sequence). The CDR3 runs 13 residues. Generation of TCR beta cDNA was performed by 5'RACE template switching incorporating UMIs. TCRdb re-called the 5' RACE reads; one entry per CDR3 protein, DNA not given. The repertoire table contains fewer than 200,000 distinct CDR3 sequences. The study, taken as a whole, reports: Topping the CD3+CD56-NKG2C+ fraction as well were these clonotypes, in a handful of donors.

Sequencing was done on a sample of blood T cells: a sorted CD56 or NKG2C T cell subset, CD4+ or CD8+ T cells, or bulk PBMC T cells (not recorded which). This sequence joins TRBV20-1 and TRBJ2-2; the D call of TRBD1 rests on TCRdb alone, since no DNA is present to check it. The clonotype originates from a woman aged 18-70 years in good health. CDR3 sequence: CSARTGLGGELFF.